These 10 T cell receptor beta chains came from one sample sequenced in a study of blood T cell repertoires in COVID-19. Libraries were prepared by immunoSEQ multiplex PCR; TCRdb keeps only in-frame clonotypes and omits some of them. The top ten hold roughly 1.9% of the sample, which has roughly 280,000 clones, roughly 90% seen once. The source material was peripheral blood. The source is a man aged 25-45 years with active or convalescent COVID-19.

V gene TRBV27 combines with J gene TRBJ1-1; TRBD1 agrees at 7 bases. Unmatched junction bases numbered 9, after V lost 6 bases and J lost 2 bases. This CDR3 spans 15 amino acids. CDR1 and CDR2 (germline): MNHEY, SMNVEV (reference sequence). The CDR3 bases are TGTGCCAGCAGCATAAGACAGGGTATTAACACTGAAGCTTTCTTT. Translating gives CASSIRQGINTEAFF.

The chain joins TRBV29-1 to TRBJ2-3; TRBD1 aligns across 8 bases. Per the germline V gene, CDR1 is SQVTM and CDR2 is ANQGSEA. This CDR3 has 13 amino acids. J gave up 4 bases and V 5 bases, and 5 bases lay outside the gene matches. This CDR3 is CSVSDRVPDTQYF. The CDR3 DNA reads TGCAGCGTTTCGGACAGGGTCCCAGATACGCAGTATTTT.

The chain employs TRBV4-1 and TRBJ1-3; D is undetermined. This CDR3 is 15 amino acids long. V shed 2 bases and J shed 0 bases, with 8 bases lying between them. Germline lookup yields CDR1 MGHRA and CDR2 YSYEKL. The CDR3 region has the DNA TGCGCCAGCAGCCAAACAGCCTACTCTGGAAACACCATATATTTT. Protein product: CASSQTAYSGNTIYF.

The chain uses TRBV18 and TRBJ2-7; weak D call: TRBD2 (6 bases). V was trimmed by 5 bases and J by 1 base, leaving 12 bases between them. The CDR3 extends over 14 amino acids. Germline V gene lookup returns CDR1 KGHSH and CDR2 LQKENI. The CDR3 region is CASSTGTDSYEQYF. CDR3 in DNA: TGTGCCAGCTCAACCGGGACTGATTCCTACGAGCAGTACTTC.

This chain connects TRBV13 to TRBJ2-7; 9 bases are a match to TRBD2. J was trimmed by 6 bases and V by 5 bases; bases with no gene match: 17. Germline V gene sequence: CDR1 PRHDT, CDR2 FYEKMQ (reference sequence). The CDR3 extends over 17 amino acids. In DNA, the CDR3 is TGTGCCAGCAGCACACGACTAGCGGCACTCCAGCTAGCCGAGCAGTACTTC. It is translated as CASSTRLAALQLAEQYF.

The chain couples TRBV7-8 to TRBJ2-3, with D tentatively TRBD2 (5 bases). The germline V gene encodes CDR1 SGHVS and CDR2 FQNEAQ. Trimming removed 5 bases at V and 11 bases at J, with 14 bases between. CDR3 length equals 12 residues. The CDR3 DNA is TGTGCCAGCAGCCACCCCGGGATGGGGCAGTATTTT. This encodes CASSHPGMGQYF.

This clone appeared a single time. The rearrangement uses TRBV6-5 and TRBJ2-7; no reliable D call. CDR1 is MNHEY and CDR2 is SVGAGI in the germline V gene. This CDR3 contains 15 residues. The ends were cut back, 0 bases at V and 2 bases at J, with 11 bases in the middle. CDR3 DNA: TGTGCCAGCAGTTACTCTTTCTTGAGGCCCTACGAGCAGTACTTC. Translated: CASSYSFLRPYEQYF.

The J gene is TRBJ1-2, the V gene TRBV7-2; 8 bases are shared with TRBD1. Germline loops: CDR1 SGHTA, CDR2 FQGNSA. This CDR3 spans 13 amino acids. The junction had 5 bases not matched to a gene; V was cut back by 3 bases and J by 8 bases. CDR3 amino acids: CASSLDRELGYTF. Written as DNA, the CDR3 is TGTGCCAGCAGCTTGGACAGGGAGCTCGGCTACACCTTC.

The chain joins TRBV2 to TRBJ1-4; possible D gene TRBD1, 5 bases. V was pared by 9 bases and J by 3 bases, with 17 bases between. Germline V gene data show CDR1 as SNHLY and CDR2 as FYNNEI. The CDR3 consists of 15 residues. The CDR3 DNA reads as TGTGCCAGTACCTTAGGGGTCAGGGCTAATGAAAAACTGTTTTTT. The encoded protein is CASTLGVRANEKLFF.

The CDR3 loop is CASSKGQGSNSPLHF. As DNA, the CDR3 is TGTGCCAGCAGCAAAGGTCAGGGATCTAATTCACCCCTCCACTTT. V gene TRBV21-1 combines with J gene TRBJ1-6; the table's D call of TRBD1 was not tested on the DNA. TRBV21-1 is reported as a pseudogene. This CDR3 has 15 amino acids.